This T cell receptor beta chain was obtained from a study of blood T cell repertoires in COVID-19. This CDR3 has 13 amino acids. The V gene lost 7 bases and the J gene lost 1 base, with 10 bases spanning the gap. The V gene's germline CDR1 is LNHDA and CDR2 SQIVND (reference sequence). TCRdb keeps only in-frame clones here, not all; method: immunoSEQ multiplex PCR. Of about 42,000 clones in the sample, about 89% were seen once. The genes are TRBV19 and TRBJ1-1, with a possible D match to TRBD1 (6 bases). The receptor was isolated from a human donor in a cohort sampled during active COVID-19. The specimen sequenced was peripheral blood. In DNA form, the CDR3 reads TGTGCCAGTACCAGGGGCGAGAACACTGAAGCTTTCTTT. Protein: CASTRGENTEAFF.